Listed below are T cell receptor beta chains from one sample, sequenced in a study of blood T cell repertoires in COVID-19. TCRdb keeps only in-frame clones here, not all; method: immunoSEQ multiplex PCR. The sample lists around 110,000 clones; roughly 79% were seen once. Specimen: peripheral blood. The receptor set was obtained from a man in his 70s with active or convalescent COVID-19. CDR3s include the opening cysteine and the closing phenylalanine or tryptophan.

CDR3 length	V gene	J gene	CDR3 protein
15	TRBV6-5	TRBJ1-6	CASSWDGSFNSPLHF
16	TRBV25-1	TRBJ1-3	CASSDRGASSGNTIYF
16	TRBV2	TRBJ2-5	CASSDFPTSGRSTQYF
16	TRBV15	TRBJ2-5	CATSRDYVAVGETQYF
14	TRBV2	TRBJ2-3	CASSVTGGLDTQYF
13	TRBV11-3	TRBJ1-1	CASSRIQGTEAFF
14	TRBV11-2	TRBJ2-1	CASSLEISGRALFF
13	TRBV9	TRBJ1-1	CASSVDVRGEAFF
16	TRBV7-2	TRBJ1-6	CASSLRQGGDGSPLHF
15	TRBV11-2	TRBJ2-4	CASSPTSSAKNIQYF
14	TRBV18	TRBJ2-5	CASSQNRGRETQYF
13	TRBV19	TRBJ1-5	CASSISRAGPQHF
13	TRBV12-3/TRBV12-4	TRBJ1-5	CASRQGFGQPQHF
12	TRBV27	TRBJ2-1	CASSFRANEQFF
16	TRBV5-4	TRBJ2-2	CASTGTGPTNTGELFF
15	TRBV28	TRBJ2-5	CASSPAGSPQETQYF
15	TRBV19	TRBJ2-7	CASRSGTSARYEQYF
13	TRBV10-3	TRBJ2-7	CAISSTAGYEQYF
15	TRBV7-2	TRBJ1-2	CASSFLRNGDYGYTF
14	TRBV19	TRBJ2-2	CASSVAQVTGELFF
15	TRBV19	TRBJ1-2	CASRETGFANYGYTF
15	TRBV4-1	TRBJ1-6	CASSQEGGYGSPLHF
12	TRBV28	TRBJ2-3	CASTSTRDTQYF
15	TRBV6-6	TRBJ1-2	CASSHPTGVRGGYTF
17	TRBV6-2/TRBV6-3	TRBJ1-6	CASSSLRTGAYNSPLHF
16	TRBV4-2	TRBJ2-3	CASSLAGTSMADTQYF
11	TRBV18	TRBJ2-5	CASSSQETQYF
12	TRBV29-1	TRBJ2-3	CSVDSSTDTQYF
14	TRBV19	TRBJ1-5	CASSGGGSNQPQHF
13	TRBV6-5	TRBJ2-3	CASRRGSTDTQYF
15	TRBV4-1	TRBJ2-7	CASSHGAQGQYEQYF